This T cell receptor (beta chain) was recorded in a study of T cells in Graves' hyperthyroidism and ophthalmopathy. Broader study findings: Using 13 V-J features, a model discriminated ophthalmopathy from stable hyperthyroidism. Blood also contained most expanded thyroid clonotypes above 0.001.

The CDR3 regions of TCR beta were amplified from RNA transcripts. TCR CDR3 underwent first-round RT-PCR with the HTBI primer set. TCRdb reanalysed the multiplex PCR reads using MiXCR and keeps one entry per CDR3 protein. Altogether 300,000 to 400,000 distinct CDR3 sequences are present, about 20% being singletons, with the ten largest covering around 54%. CDR3 size: 15 residues. V was pared by 2 bases and J by 1 base, with 2 bases of the junction left unmatched. CDR1 is ENHRY, CDR2 SYGVKD, per germline. Only a few counts were recorded for this clonotype. Its target is not known. The receptor comes from a woman aged 50 to 60 with Graves' hyperthyroidism. Material for sequencing was blood. This rearrangement joins TRBV10-3 to TRBJ1-5; the match to TRBD1 covers 7 bases. In DNA form, the CDR3 reads TGTGCCATCAGTGAGACAGGGGCAAGCAATCAGCCCCAGCATTTT. Its translation: CAISETGASNQPQHF.